This T cell receptor (beta chain) was profiled in a study of blood T cell repertoires in COVID-19. The germline V and J ends were trimmed by 10 bases and 2 bases, with 14 bases remaining between them. The CDR3 covers 13 residues. Germline values: CDR1 MNHEY, CDR2 SVGAGI. Original analysis: Reference gene primer amplification gave estimated nucleated cell counts. Some clones are missing from TCRdb's copy, which holds only in-frame ones; the method was immunoSEQ multiplex PCR. V, J and clone size are those of that table, while D and trimming were read from the DNA. The profile covers 110,000 to 150,000 clones, with roughly 90% appearing a single time and 2.5% to 3.5% taken by the ten largest.

Source material: peripheral blood. The receptor was isolated from a man aged 55 to 70 with active or convalescent COVID-19. V usage is TRBV6-5 and J usage is TRBJ1-1, with a tentative D call TRBD1 (5 bases). The CDR3 sequence: CATRTYLNTEAFF. The CDR3 DNA is TGTGCCACCCGGACATACCTTAACACTGAAGCTTTCTTT.